The sequence of this TCR beta chain was determined in a study of PD-1 blockade in classical Hodgkin lymphoma. The overall study: Treatment was intravenous nivolumab, 3 mg/kg every 2 weeks, until progression. Study-wide results and caveats: Healthy donors were reported to have higher baseline TCR diversity than newly diagnosed patients. A significant rise in TCR diversity was seen by C4D1 for CD4+ cells but not for CD8+ cells. What drove the repertoire differences, possibly disease activity or prior therapy, has not been defined.

V was clipped by 1 base and J by 4 bases, with 7 bases between them. The CDR3 is 14 amino acids. The germline V gene has CDR1 MDHEN and CDR2 SYDVKM. In regard to this clone: Its antigen remains unknown.

The time point here: cycle 4 day 1 (C4D1), after 6 weeks of nivolumab. There was relapse after autologous stem cell transplantation in every patient, and there was variation in brentuximab vedotin exposure. Profiling relied on immunoSEQ multiplex PCR, and the TCRdb table lists in-frame clones only, not all of them. The data contain 40,000 to 65,000 clones, around 86% of them singletons. The chain links TRBV28 to TRBJ2-2, with D unresolved. Sequencing used peripheral blood mononuclear cells (PBMCs), obtained before the fourth cycle of nivolumab. This TCR derives from a human donor with classical Hodgkin lymphoma. The CDR3 sequence is CASSLLASTGELFF. Written as DNA, the CDR3 is TGTGCCAGCAGTTTATTGGCAAGCACCGGGGAGCTGTTTTTT.